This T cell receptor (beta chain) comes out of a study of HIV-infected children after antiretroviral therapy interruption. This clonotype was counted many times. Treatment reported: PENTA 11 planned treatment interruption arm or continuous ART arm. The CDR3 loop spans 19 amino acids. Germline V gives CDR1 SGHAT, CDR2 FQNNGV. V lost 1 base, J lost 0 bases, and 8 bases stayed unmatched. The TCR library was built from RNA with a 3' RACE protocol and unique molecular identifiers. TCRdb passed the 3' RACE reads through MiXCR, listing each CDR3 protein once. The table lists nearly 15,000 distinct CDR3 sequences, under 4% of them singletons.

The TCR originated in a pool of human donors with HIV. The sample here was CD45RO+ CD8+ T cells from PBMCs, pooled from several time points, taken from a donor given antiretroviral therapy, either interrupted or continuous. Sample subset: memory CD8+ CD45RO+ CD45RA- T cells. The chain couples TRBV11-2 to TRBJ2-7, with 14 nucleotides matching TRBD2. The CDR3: CASSLGRGTSGGLSYEQYF. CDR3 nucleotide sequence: TGTGCCAGCAGCTTAGGAAGGGGGACTAGCGGGGGCCTCTCCTACGAGCAGTACTTC.